This is a list of T cell receptor beta chains from one sample in a study of beta chain features in type 1 diabetes. Sequenced by immunoSEQ multiplex PCR; TCRdb stores in-frame clones only, minus some. This sample has 900,000 or so clones, with about 17% found just once. The sample taken for sequencing was naive CD4+ T cells from blood. These receptors all stem from a woman aged 18-30 years in good health. Each CDR3 is given with its conserved first and last residue. Fields, in order: D gene, V gene, clone size, J gene, CDR3 DNA, CDR3 protein. The D gene is left open where the match is weak. The listing skips clone size in some rows; elsewhere it reads once, few, many or a size class.

>-|TRBV11-2|-|TRBJ1-4
TGTGCCAGCAGCTCAGGGCCGAGGGAAAAACTGTTTTTT
CASSSGPREKLFF
>TRBD1|TRBV2|-|TRBJ1-1
TGTGCCAGCAGTGAGACAGGGAGGAACACTGAAGCTTTCTTT
CASSETGRNTEAFF
>TRBD2|TRBV25-1|few|TRBJ2-2
TGTGCCAGCAGTGAACCTAGCGGGGCTCTCCTCACCGGGGAGCTGTTTTTT
CASSEPSGALLTGELFF
>TRBD1|TRBV5-1|-|TRBJ2-1
TGCGCCAGCAGCCCGCATGACAGGGTTGGTGAGCAGTTCTTC
CASSPHDRVGEQFF
>-|TRBV9|few|TRBJ2-5
TGTGCCAGCAGTAAAAGCGGATCACAAGAGACCCAGTACTTC
CASSKSGSQETQYF
>-|TRBV13|-|TRBJ2-3
TGTGCCAGCAGCTCCGGGGGGCCTGTGGGCACAGATACGCAGTATTTT
CASSSGGPVGTDTQYF
>-|TRBV19|-|TRBJ1-5
TGTGCCAGTAACCGGGACATCAATCAGCCCCAGCATTTT
CASNRDINQPQHF
>TRBD2|TRBV6-8|few|TRBJ2-7
TGTGCCAGCAGTTACTCGAAGGGAGAGGCGGGAGGGCCCTACGAGCAGTACTTC
CASSYSKGEAGGPYEQYF
>-|TRBV19|-|TRBJ1-1
TGTGCCAGTTTCCCGGTTGGGGGCGAAACTGAAGCTTTCTTT
CASFPVGGETEAFF
>TRBD1|TRBV2|-|TRBJ2-7
TGTGCCAGCAGTGAGACAGGGTTTTCCTACGAGCAGTACTTC
CASSETGFSYEQYF
>-|TRBV7-2|few|TRBJ2-1
TGTGCCAGCAGCCAAGCCCGGAGCTCCTACAATGAGCAGTTCTTC
CASSQARSSYNEQFF
>TRBD2|TRBV5-1|-|TRBJ2-3
TGCGCCAGCAGCTTTGGGACTAGCGACACAGATACGCAGTATTTT
CASSFGTSDTDTQYF
>-|TRBV4-1|-|TRBJ1-4
TGCGCCAGCAGCCGAGCGGCCGGGACAACTAATGAAAAACTGTTTTTT
CASSRAAGTTNEKLFF
>-|TRBV7-9|-|TRBJ1-2
TGTGCCAGCAGCTTAGCTATCGGAGTGGGATATGGCTACACCTTC
CASSLAIGVGYGYTF
>TRBD1|TRBV28|few|TRBJ2-7
TGTGCCAGCAGTTTATTCGGGACAGGGGCGTACGAGCAGTACTTC
CASSLFGTGAYEQYF
>TRBD1|TRBV5-1|-|TRBJ2-1
TGCGCCAGCGGACCTGACAGGGCTGCCGTTAATGAGCAGTTCTTC
CASGPDRAAVNEQFF
>-|TRBV28|-|TRBJ2-1
TGTGCCAGCAATGAAGCGTACTCCTCTTACAATGAGCAGTTCTTC
CASNEAYSSYNEQFF
>TRBD2|TRBV28|-|TRBJ2-7
TGTGCCAGCAGCAGAGCGGGAGCCCACTACGAGCAGTACTTC
CASSRAGAHYEQYF
>-|TRBV19|-|TRBJ2-5
TGTGCCAGTAGGCGGAGCGAGTTCCAAGAGACCCAGTACTTC
CASRRSEFQETQYF
>TRBD1|TRBV7-2|-|TRBJ1-1
TGTGCCAGTAGCCACAGGGGTAACACTGAAGCTTTCTTT
CASSHRGNTEAFF
>-|TRBV7-9|-|TRBJ2-7
TGTGCCAGCAGCTTTGTAGGCTACGAGCAGTACTTC
CASSFVGYEQYF
>TRBD2|TRBV5-1|few|TRBJ2-3
TGCGCCAGCAGCCTGCGAACTGGACTAGCGGTGGGTACAGATACGCAGTATTTT
CASSLRTGLAVGTDTQYF
>-|TRBV5-1|-|TRBJ2-1
TGCGCCAGCAGCCGGGACGGAAGCTCCTACAATGAGCAGTTCTTC
CASSRDGSSYNEQFF
>TRBD2|TRBV11-1|few|TRBJ2-1
TGTGCCAGCAGCTTAGGACTAGCGGGTTACAATGAGCAGTTCTTC
CASSLGLAGYNEQFF
>TRBD1|TRBV28|few|TRBJ1-4
TGTGCCAGCAGACCGACAGGGGGTCATGAAAAACTGTTTTTT
CASRPTGGHEKLFF
>-|TRBV7-3|few|TRBJ2-2
TGTGCCAGCAGTACAGGGTCCACCGGGGAGCTGTTTTTT
CASSTGSTGELFF
>TRBD2|TRBV7-9|few|TRBJ2-3
TGTGCCAGCAGCACTGGGACTAGCGGGGGCACAGATACGCAGTATTTT
CASSTGTSGGTDTQYF
>-|TRBV4-3|-|TRBJ2-1
TGCGCCAGCAGCCAGAGTAGCTATGAGCAGTTCTTC
CASSQSSYEQFF
>-|TRBV5-4|-|TRBJ2-3
TGTGCCAGCAGCCCCCCCGGGGCGCGTACAGATACGCAGTATTTT
CASSPPGARTDTQYF
>TRBD1|TRBV9|-|TRBJ2-6
TGTGCCAGCAGCGTAACAGGGGCTGGGGCCAACGTCCTGACTTTC
CASSVTGAGANVLTF
>-|TRBV27|-|TRBJ2-7
TGTGCCAGCAGTTTAACAGGCCTTGAGTATGAGCAGTACTTC
CASSLTGLEYEQYF
>-|TRBV10-3|-|TRBJ1-1
TGTGCGGGCGGGGCGGCGGACACTGAAGCTTTCTTT
CAGGAADTEAFF
>-|TRBV28|-|TRBJ2-7
TGTGCCAGCAGTTTACCCAAGGGGGGCGAGAGCTCCTACGAGCAGTACTTC
CASSLPKGGESSYEQYF
>TRBD2|TRBV7-9|-|TRBJ2-1
TGTGCCAGCAGCTTATTATCCTGGCGGGAGAGAGACAATGAGCAGTTCTTC
CASSLLSWRERDNEQFF
>-|TRBV15|few|TRBJ2-5
TGTGCCACCTCTCGGTACCAAGAGACCCAGTACTTC
CATSRYQETQYF
>-|TRBV28|-|TRBJ1-3
TGTGCCAGCAGTTTGGGCCCTCCAAGAGGCGGAAACACCATATATTTT
CASSLGPPRGGNTIYF
>-|TRBV7-9|-|TRBJ1-4
TGTGCCAGCATTTTTCGGACTAACCCGAATGAAAAACTGTTTTTT
CASIFRTNPNEKLFF
>-|TRBV7-6|few|TRBJ2-3
TGTGCCAGCAGCTTAGCGCTCTCCACTCGGGGCGGGCAGTATTTT
CASSLALSTRGGQYF
>-|TRBV4-3|-|TRBJ1-2
TGCGCCAGCAGCCAAGAAGGATATGGCTACACCTTC
CASSQEGYGYTF
>TRBD2|TRBV5-4|-|TRBJ2-1
TGTGCCAGCAGCTTGGCAGGACTAGCGGAGCAGTTCTTC
CASSLAGLAEQFF
>-|TRBV6-6|-|TRBJ2-6
TGTGCCAGCAGCTCGACGGCCGCTGGGGCCAACGTCCTGACTTTC
CASSSTAAGANVLTF
>TRBD2|TRBV5-1|-|TRBJ2-1
TGCGCCAGCAGCTTGGGGCGGGAGGGCCTTGGTGAGCAGTTCTTC
CASSLGREGLGEQFF
>TRBD1|TRBV10-3|-|TRBJ1-2
TGTGCCATCAGTGAGCCGGGACAGGGCTATGGCTACACCTTC
CAISEPGQGYGYTF
>-|TRBV5-6|few|TRBJ2-5
TGTGCCAGCAGCTTGGGACTACAAGAGACCCAGTACTTC
CASSLGLQETQYF
>TRBD2|TRBV14|few|TRBJ2-5
TGTGCCAGCAGCCAACAGGGACTAGCCCAAGAGACCCAGTACTTC
CASSQQGLAQETQYF
>TRBD2|TRBV4-1|-|TRBJ2-1
TGCGCCAGCAGCCAGCTAGCGGGAGGAGGTTACAATGAGCAGTTCTTC
CASSQLAGGGYNEQFF